This TCR beta chain was recovered during a study of naive and memory T cell subsets. Trimming shortened V by 0 bases and J by 5 bases, and 10 bases separated the two germline ends. The CDR3 is made up of 15 amino acids. The germline V gene encodes CDR1 SGHDN and CDR2 FVKESK. Sequential positive selection took CD4 T cells first, then CD8 T cells. An equimolar mix of two oligonucleotides served as the beta constant-region primer for TRBC1 and TRBC2. Ligation attached a single-stranded oligonucleotide with a 12-nucleotide UMI and the SP2 primer to the cDNA 3' end. The ligated cDNA underwent four PCR rounds using SP2 and nested alpha and beta constant-region primers. Each CDR3 protein is one row after TCRdb ran MiXCR on the UMI-ligation and nested PCR reads. The sample shows about 85,000 distinct CDR3 sequences, over 10% of them seen only once. Study-level points and caveats: From naive to CM, EM and EMRA, diversity decreased and Gini increased.

Regarding this clonotype: Its target is unknown.

The chain uses TRBV14 and TRBJ1-4; the D gene is possibly TRBD1 (6 bases). The receptor comes from a human donor in good health. The specimen sequenced was central memory CD4+ T cells from blood. CDR3 coding DNA: TGTGCCAGCAGCCAAGAGACAGGATACAATGAAAAACTGTTTTTT. Protein product: CASSQETGYNEKLFF. Full variable domain (outside the CDR3, taken from reference TRBV14 and TRBJ1-4): EAGVTQFPSHSVIEKGQTVTLRCDPISGHDNLYWYRRVMGKEIKFLLHFVKESKQDESGMPNNRFLAERTGGTYSTLKVQPAELEDSGVYFCASSQETGYNEKLFFGSGTQLSVL.